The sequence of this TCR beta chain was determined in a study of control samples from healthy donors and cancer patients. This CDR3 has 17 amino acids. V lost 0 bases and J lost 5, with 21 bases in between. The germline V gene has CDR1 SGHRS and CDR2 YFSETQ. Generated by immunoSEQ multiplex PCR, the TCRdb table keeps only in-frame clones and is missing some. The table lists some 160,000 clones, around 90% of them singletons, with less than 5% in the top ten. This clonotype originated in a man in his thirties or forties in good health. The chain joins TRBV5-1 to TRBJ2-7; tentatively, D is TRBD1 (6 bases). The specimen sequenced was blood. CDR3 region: CASSLAGAGAYRNEQYF. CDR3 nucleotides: TGCGCCAGCAGCTTGGCCGGGGCAGGGGCCTATAGGAACGAGCAGTACTTC.